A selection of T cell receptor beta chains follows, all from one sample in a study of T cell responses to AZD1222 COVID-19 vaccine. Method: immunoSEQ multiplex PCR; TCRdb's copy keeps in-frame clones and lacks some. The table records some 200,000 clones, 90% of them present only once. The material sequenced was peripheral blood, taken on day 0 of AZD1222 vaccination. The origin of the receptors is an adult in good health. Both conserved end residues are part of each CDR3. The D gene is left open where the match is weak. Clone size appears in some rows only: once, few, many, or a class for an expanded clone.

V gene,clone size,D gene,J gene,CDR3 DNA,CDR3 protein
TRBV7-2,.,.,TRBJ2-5,TGTGCCAGCAGCTCCCTCGACAGATATTGGACCCAGTACTTC,CASSSLDRYWTQYF
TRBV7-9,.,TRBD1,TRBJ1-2,TGTGCCAGCAGCTTGGCGACAGGGAACTATGGCTACACCTTC,CASSLATGNYGYTF
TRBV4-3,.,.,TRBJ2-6,TGCGCCAGCAGCCAAGATCGCGGGGTGAGGGAGGCTGGGGCCAACGTCCTGACTTTC,CASSQDRGVREAGANVLTF
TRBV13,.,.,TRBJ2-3,TGTGCCAGCAGCTTTAGAGCGAGCTTGGTTGGATGGGATACGCAGTATTTT,CASSFRASLVGWDTQYF
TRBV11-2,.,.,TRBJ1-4,TGTGCCAGCAGCTTGGTCCCCGGGCGGACTAATGAAAAACTGTTTTTT,CASSLVPGRTNEKLFF
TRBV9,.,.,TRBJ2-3,TGTGCCAGCAGCGTGATAACCACAGATACGCAGTATTTT,CASSVITTDTQYF
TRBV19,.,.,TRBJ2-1,TGTGCCAGTAGCCACTCGCCGCCCGGCTCCTACAATGAGCAGTTCTTC,CASSHSPPGSYNEQFF
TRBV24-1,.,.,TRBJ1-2,TGTGCCACCAGTCGGGAGGGCTATGGCTACACCTTC,CATSREGYGYTF
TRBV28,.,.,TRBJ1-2,TGTGCCAGCAGTTTACTCGCTCCGCGGACAGCCAAAACCCCGGGCTACACCTTC,CASSLLAPRTAKTPGYTF
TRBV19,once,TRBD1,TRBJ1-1,TGTGCCAGTAGTTCTAGGGGGCGGGAGAACACTGAAGCTTTCTTT,CASSSRGRENTEAFF
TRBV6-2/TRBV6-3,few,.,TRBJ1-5,TGTGCCAGCAGTTACTCGTCGGACGGCCGGTCGGAGCCCCAGCATTTT,CASSYSSDGRSEPQHF
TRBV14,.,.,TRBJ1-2,TGTGCCAGCAGCCCGCGGACAGCTGATGGCTACACCTTC,CASSPRTADGYTF
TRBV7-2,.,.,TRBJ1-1,TGTGCCAGCAGCTTAGATTTGGGTACTGAAGCTTTCTTT,CASSLDLGTEAFF
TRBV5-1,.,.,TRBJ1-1,TGCGCCAGCAGCCCCATTGGGCACGCTGAAGCTTTCTTT,CASSPIGHAEAFF
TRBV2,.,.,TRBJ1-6,TGTGCCAGCAGTGGGGCCAACAGGATATTTTCACCCCTCCACTTT,CASSGANRIFSPLHF
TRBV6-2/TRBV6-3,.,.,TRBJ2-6,TGTGCCAGCAGCCCCACTCCACACGGGGTGGCTGGGGCCAACGTCCTGACTTTC,CASSPTPHGVAGANVLTF
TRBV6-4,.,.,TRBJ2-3,TGTGCCAGCAGTGACTCTGGGGGGGGCCTGGCGCATACGCAGTATTTT,CASSDSGGGLAHTQYF
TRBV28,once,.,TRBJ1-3,TGTGCCAGCAGTTTCGCTCCGACAAAAGTCTCTGGAAACACCATATATTTT,CASSFAPTKVSGNTIYF
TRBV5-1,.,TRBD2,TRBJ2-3,TGCGCCAGCAGTAGGTCTACTAGCGGCCGCACAGATACGCAGTATTTT,CASSRSTSGRTDTQYF
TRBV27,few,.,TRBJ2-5,TGTGCCAGCAGAATTTCCCGGAGGCTCGGGGAGACCCAGTACTTC,CASRISRRLGETQYF
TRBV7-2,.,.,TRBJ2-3,TGTGCCAGCAGCTTAATGACAGATACGCAGTATTTT,CASSLMTDTQYF
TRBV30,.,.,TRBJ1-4,TGTGCCTGGACGGCACTAACTAATGAAAAACTGTTTTTT,CAWTALTNEKLFF
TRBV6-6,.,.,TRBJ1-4,TGTGCCAGCAGACCTCGCGGGGGGCGAATATATGAAAAACTGTTTTTT,CASRPRGGRIYEKLFF
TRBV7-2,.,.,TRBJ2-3,TGTGCCAGCAGCCGGACGAAAGCCGGGGATACGCAGTATTTT,CASSRTKAGDTQYF
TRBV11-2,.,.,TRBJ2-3,TGTGCCAGCAGCTCTAGGCTCAGCACAGATACGCAGTATTTT,CASSSRLSTDTQYF